Below are 25 T cell receptor beta chains sequenced from a single sample in a study of blood T cell repertoires in COVID-19. Here immunoSEQ multiplex PCR was the method, and the copy in TCRdb shows in-frame clones only, minus some. The repertoire holds about 150,000 clones, with about 85% as singletons. The material sequenced was peripheral blood. The receptors here all came from a middle-aged woman with active or convalescent COVID-19.

The V and J genes are TRBV28 and TRBJ2-7; D gene unclear. Germline lookup yields CDR1 MDHEN and CDR2 SYDVKM. This CDR3 is built from 12 residues. V lost 2 bases to trimming and J lost 4 bases, with 6 bases between them. The CDR3 sequence: CASSLTEYEQYF. The CDR3 DNA is TGTGCCAGCAGTTTAACAGAGTACGAGCAGTACTTC.

The chain combines TRBV19 with TRBJ2-1, with 9 bases identical to TRBD1. The CDR3 contains 15 residues. Trimming removed 2 bases from V and 8 bases from J; junction bases left unmatched: 7. CDR1 and CDR2 from the germline V gene are LNHDA and SQIVND (reference sequence). The chain's CDR3 is CASSIRGTGLDEQFF. Here the CDR3 DNA reads TGTGCCAGTAGTATACGTGGGACAGGGCTGGATGAGCAGTTCTTC.

V is TRBV10-3 and J is TRBJ2-2; a weak D match, TRBD2 (5 bases). The V and J ends lost 2 bases and 2 bases respectively, with 12 bases between them. This CDR3 region has 16 residues. The germline V gene encodes CDR1 ENHRY and CDR2 SYGVKD. The CDR3 here is CAISEIASRNTGELFF. Written as DNA, the CDR3 is TGTGCCATCAGTGAGATAGCTAGCCGCAACACCGGGGAGCTGTTTTTT.

This chain connects TRBV30 to TRBJ1-1, with 12 positions matching TRBD1. Germline loops: CDR1 GTSNPN, CDR2 SVGIG (reference sequence). The CDR3 is 15 amino acids. The junction had 5 bases not matched to a gene; V was cut back by 4 bases and J by 2 bases. The CDR3 region has the DNA TGTGCCTGGACCCCGGGGACAGGGGGCAACACTGAAGCTTTCTTT. The encoded protein is CAWTPGTGGNTEAFF.

J is TRBJ1-6 and V is TRBV6-5; tentative D call: TRBD1 (5 bases). The CDR3 has 15 amino acids. CDR1 and CDR2 (germline): MNHEY, SVGAGI. V was shortened by 0 bases and J by 6 bases, with 9 bases between the two germline ends. The CDR3 DNA sequence: TGTGCCAGCAGTTACTCGTTCCAGGGTAATTCACCCCTCCACTTT. Protein product: CASSYSFQGNSPLHF.

The chain carries TRBV3-1 (or the pseudogene TRBV3-2) and TRBJ1-3; D not resolved. V was pared by 1 base and J by 9 bases, with 19 bases between. Germline CDR1 reads LGHDT; CDR2 reads YNNKEL (reference sequence). CDR3 length equals 16 residues. The CDR3 loop is CASSQARLKRPGTIYF. CDR3 nucleotide sequence: TGTGCCAGCAGCCAAGCGAGACTAAAACGGCCGGGCACCATATATTTT.

Only a few counts were recorded for this clone. V is TRBV7-9 and J is TRBJ1-1; D not certain. Germline lookup yields CDR1 SEHNR and CDR2 FQNEAQ (reference sequence). The CDR3 sequence is 13 residues long. The V end was cut by 2 bases, the J end by 3 bases, with 7 bases between. For the CDR3, the DNA is TGTGCCAGCAGCTTATTCGGGGACACTGAAGCTTTCTTT. This sequence encodes CASSLFGDTEAFF.

This clone was counted a few times. The chain uses TRBV5-1 and TRBJ1-6; maybe TRBD1 (5 bases). This CDR3 comprises 14 residues. Germline CDR1 and CDR2: SGHRS and YFSETQ. The V end was cut by 1 base, the J end by 6 bases, with 8 bases between. This CDR3 reads CASSLQGANSPLHF. The CDR3 DNA reads as TGCGCCAGCAGCTTGCAGGGTGCTAATTCACCCCTCCACTTT.

This chain links TRBV7-2 with TRBJ1-1; 7 bases align to TRBD1. V shed 6 bases and J 5 bases; nucleotides not matched to a gene: 9. The CDR3 covers 14 residues. The germline gives CDR1 SGHTA, CDR2 FQGNSA. The CDR3 bases are TGTGCCAGCAGGCACAGGGGAAAGGGTACTGAAGCTTTCTTT. This translates into CASRHRGKGTEAFF.

The CDR3 DNA is TGTGCCAGCATTTCTAAGCCGAACTATGGCTACACCTTC. Its translation is CASISKPNYGYTF. The V call is TRBV2, the J call TRBJ1-2; D not certain. Germline V CDR1 and CDR2: SNHLY, FYNNEI. This CDR3 spans 13 amino acids. V lost 7 bases and J lost 2, with 11 bases in between. Variable domain in full (rest from reference TRBV2 and TRBJ1-2): EPEVTQTPSHQVTQMGQEVILRCVPISNHLYFYWYRQILGQKVEFLVSFYNNEISEKSEIFDDQFSVERPDGSNFTLKIRSTKLEDSAMYFCASISKPNYGYTFGSGTRLTVV.

This clone was observed a few times. The rearrangement uses TRBV11-2 and TRBJ1-1, with a possible D match to TRBD1 (5 bases). The germline gives CDR1 SGHAT, CDR2 FQNNGV. The V gene lost 0 bases and the J gene lost 11 bases, with 16 bases spanning the gap. The CDR3 sequence is 14 residues long. Written as DNA, the CDR3 is TGTGCCAGCAGCTTAGATTCGGGACTGGGCGACGCTTTCTTT. It is translated as CASSLDSGLGDAFF.

The rearrangement links TRBV4-3 to TRBJ2-1; maybe TRBD2 (6 bases). CDR1 is LGHNA, CDR2 YSLEER, per germline. This CDR3 spans 14 amino acids. V was shortened by 4 bases and J by 3 bases, with 10 bases between the two germline ends. The CDR3, as DNA: TGCGCCAGCAGCCCGGGAGAAGGCTACAATGAGCAGTTCTTC. It yields the protein CASSPGEGYNEQFF.

The chain joins TRBV10-2 to TRBJ1-4; D possibly corresponds to TRBD1 (6 bases). The V end was cut by 8 bases, the J end by 5 bases, with 18 bases between. The CDR3 runs to 15 residues. Germline V CDR1 and CDR2: WSHSY, SAAADI. The CDR3 sequence: CASAGAGGRNEKLFF. CDR3 nucleotides: TGCGCCAGCGCAGGTGCGGGGGGCCGAAATGAAAAACTGTTTTTT.

This clone was observed a single time. The V gene is TRBV5-5, the J gene TRBJ2-1; D is possibly TRBD2 (6 bases). This CDR3 is built from 17 residues. V was trimmed by 4 bases and J by 5 bases, leaving 22 bases between them. CDR1 is SGHKS, CDR2 YYEKEE, per germline (reference sequence). The CDR3 loop reads CASSHSPLRGSNNEQFF. The CDR3 region has the DNA TGTGCCAGCAGCCACAGCCCCCTGCGGGGATCCAACAATGAGCAGTTCTTC.

The genes are TRBV15 and TRBJ2-1; the match to TRBD2 covers 7 bases. The ends lost 2 bases at V and 4 bases at J; junction bases unmatched: 8. Germline V gene data show CDR1 as LNHNV and CDR2 as YYDKDF (reference sequence). The CDR3 is made up of 16 amino acids. CDR3 protein: CATSRSTGGRYNEQFF. The CDR3 DNA sequence: TGTGCCACCAGCAGATCCACGGGGGGACGTTACAATGAGCAGTTCTTC. Full variable domain (remainder filled in from reference TRBV15 and TRBJ2-1): DAMVIQNPRYQVTQFGKPVTLSCSQTLNHNVMYWYQQKSSQAPKLLFHYYDKDFNNEADTPDNFQSRRPNTSFCFLDIRSPGLGDTAMYLCATSRSTGGRYNEQFFGPGTRLTVL.

The chain joins TRBV11-2 to TRBJ1-6; no reliable D call. The germline V gene encodes CDR1 SGHAT and CDR2 FQNNGV. The V end lost 5 bases, the J end lost 8 bases, and 13 bases lay between the germline ends. This CDR3 contains 14 residues. The CDR3 region is CASSHLSGDSPLHF. CDR3 nucleotides: TGTGCCAGCAGCCACCTGAGCGGGGATTCACCCCTCCACTTT.

The chain employs TRBV5-5 and TRBJ1-4, with D unresolved. Germline CDR1 reads SGHKS; CDR2 reads YYEKEE (reference sequence). This CDR3 has 19 amino acids. V lost 1 base and J 5 bases, leaving 24 bases between the germline ends. CDR3 region: CASSLWRGGSYRRNEKLFF. The CDR3 nucleotides are TGTGCCAGCAGCTTGTGGCGGGGAGGTAGTTACCGGCGAAATGAAAAACTGTTTTTT.

The chain uses TRBV3-1 (or the pseudogene TRBV3-2) and TRBJ1-2; 7 bases match TRBD1. Losses at the gene ends were 2 bases for V and 4 bases for J; bases not matched to a gene: 13. This CDR3 has 17 amino acids. Germline assignment: CDR1 LGHDT and CDR2 YNNKEL (reference sequence). The CDR3 here is CASSQRGGGGPRYGYTF. DNA of the CDR3: TGTGCCAGCAGCCAACGAGGGGGCGGGGGGCCGCGCTATGGCTACACCTTC.

The rearrangement links TRBV6-4 to TRBJ2-2; TRBD2 might be the D (5 bases). Germline V lookup: CDR1 MRHNA, CDR2 SNTAGT. V was clipped by 7 bases and J by 6 bases, with 15 bases between them. CDR3 length equals 14 residues. As DNA, the CDR3 is TGTGCCAGCAAGGACCGGGGTTACGCCGGGGAGCTGTTTTTT. Protein: CASKDRGYAGELFF.

The chain combines TRBV19 with TRBJ1-1; 9 bases are a match to TRBD1. Per the germline V gene, CDR1 is LNHDA and CDR2 is SQIVND (reference sequence). V shed 5 bases, J shed 6 bases, and the junction held 7 bases outside the gene matches. This CDR3 spans 14 amino acids. The CDR3 sequence: CASSPRQGGPEAFF. The CDR3 coding sequence is TGTGCCAGTAGTCCTCGACAGGGGGGCCCTGAAGCTTTCTTT. The full variable domain, its missing parts supplied by reference TRBV19 and TRBJ1-1, is DGGITQSPKYLFRKEGQNVTLSCEQNLNHDAMYWYRQDPGQGLRLIYYSQIVNDFQKGDIAEGYSVSREKKESFPLTVTSAQKNPTAFYLCASSPRQGGPEAFFGQGTRLTVV.

This clone has only one observation. The rearrangement joins TRBV6-6 to TRBJ1-5; 9 bases are shared with TRBD1. The CDR3 consists of 16 residues. The V gene end was trimmed by 5 bases and the J gene end by 7 bases; junction bases not matched to a gene: 12. Germline lookup yields CDR1 MNHNY and CDR2 SVGAGI (reference sequence). The CDR3: CASSRPPGQGYQPQHF. In DNA form, the CDR3 reads TGTGCCAGCAGTCGACCCCCGGGACAGGGTTACCAGCCCCAGCATTTT.

This clone turned up a few times. The chain couples TRBV6-5 to TRBJ1-6, with 7 bases matching TRBD1. The CDR3 totals 14 residues. The germline V gene encodes CDR1 MNHEY and CDR2 SVGAGI. After removal of 9 bases from V and 9 bases from J, the junction contained 11 bases not matched to a gene. The CDR3 reads CASQKDRASSPLHF. Written as DNA, the CDR3 is TGTGCCAGTCAAAAAGACAGGGCGAGTTCACCCCTCCACTTT.

V is TRBV30 and J is TRBJ1-1; D not certain. The CDR3 contains 12 residues. V was cut by 5 bases and J by 0 bases, with 7 bases left in between. Germline V gives CDR1 GTSNPN, CDR2 SVGIG (reference sequence). For the CDR3, the DNA is TGTGCCTGGGAATCCATGAACACTGAAGCTTTCTTT. It codes for CAWESMNTEAFF.

V is TRBV5-6 and J is TRBJ1-2; 8 bases agree with TRBD1. The CDR3 is 16 residues long. Germline CDR1 and CDR2: SGHDT and YYEEEE. The V gene end was trimmed by 1 base and the J gene end by 4 bases; junction bases not matched to a gene: 9. CDR3 sequence (DNA): TGTGCCAGCAGCTTGCCAAATACAGGGGGGATCTATGGCTACACCTTC. Amino acids: CASSLPNTGGIYGYTF. The full variable domain, in which reference TRBV5-6 and TRBJ1-2 provide the parts outside the CDR3, is DAGVTQSPTHLIKTRGQQVTLRCSPKSGHDTVSWYQQALGQGPQFIFQYYEEEERQRGNFPDRFSGHQFPNYSSELNVNALLLGDSALYLCASSLPNTGGIYGYTFGSGTRLTVV.

The chain links TRBV5-4 to TRBJ1-5; D is unresolved. Germline V gives CDR1 SGHNT, CDR2 YYREEE (reference sequence). The CDR3 has 14 residues. V was shortened by 2 bases and J by 7 bases, with 13 bases between the two germline ends. CDR3 nucleotides: TGTGCCAGCAGCTTATATCAGGTAGACCAGCCCCAGCATTTT. Protein product: CASSLYQVDQPQHF.